This is a list of T cell receptor beta chains from one sample in a study of T-cell memory formation after mild COVID-19. TCRdb re-called the 5' RACE reads with MiXCR, one entry per CDR3 protein. The repertoire holds about 310,000 distinct CDR3 sequences, with roughly 15% as singletons. The material sequenced was PBMCs or a T cell subset sorted from them (not recorded which). The receptors stem from a man between 18 and 29 years old who had mild COVID-19 (a few samples of this study predate the infection). Cell type and time point are not known. The CDR3 runs from the conserved cysteine through the conserved F or W. The D gene is left open where the match is weak. Size is omitted from some rows. Given values are once, few, many or a class for expanded clones.

>TRBJ2-3|.|.|TRBV5-5
TGTGCCAGCAGGAGCCGTAACAGGCTCTTACCAGATACGCAGTATTTT
CASRSRNRLLPDTQYF
>TRBJ2-7|.|.|TRBV13
TGTGCCAGCTCCTGGGGGACACGCTACGAGCAGTACTTC
CASSWGTRYEQYF
>TRBJ2-1|.|.|TRBV6-2/TRBV6-3
TGTGCCAGCAAGCGGGACATCTCCTACAATGAGCAGTTCTTC
CASKRDISYNEQFF
>TRBJ2-3|.|few|TRBV9
TGTGCCAGCAGCGTATACGGGCAAAGCACAGATACGCAGTATTTT
CASSVYGQSTDTQYF
>TRBJ2-3|TRBD1|many|TRBV10-3
TGTGCCATCAGTGCGGACAGGGGGCCCACAGATACGCAGTATTTT
CAISADRGPTDTQYF
>TRBJ2-1|TRBD2|.|TRBV7-6
TGTGCCAGCAGCTTACCGTATAGCGGGAGGACTAACAATGAGCAGTTCTTC
CASSLPYSGRTNNEQFF
>TRBJ1-3|.|.|TRBV5-1
TGCGCCAGCAGCTTAGGGGAGTCTTCTGGAAACACCATATATTTT
CASSLGESSGNTIYF
>TRBJ2-5|TRBD1|few|TRBV7-8
TGTGCCAGCAGCTACGGGACAGGGAACCAAGAGACCCAGTACTTC
CASSYGTGNQETQYF
>TRBJ2-3|.|few|TRBV9
TGTGCCAGCAGTATAGGAGGAGATACGCAGTATTTT
CASSIGGDTQYF
>TRBJ2-1|.|.|TRBV30
TGTGCCTGGAGTGCTAGAGAAGGGTGGGCTGAGCAGTTCTTC
CAWSAREGWAEQFF
>TRBJ2-1|TRBD2|.|TRBV15
TGTGCCACCAGAGGACTAGCGGGGGGGAATGAGCAGTTCTTC
CATRGLAGGNEQFF
>TRBJ1-2|.|.|TRBV9
TGTGCCAGCAACAGGGACACGAACTATGGCTACACCTTC
CASNRDTNYGYTF
>TRBJ2-2|TRBD2|.|TRBV4-3
TGCGCCAGCAGCCAATTTGCTAGCGGGGGGGCCGGGGAGCTGTTTTTT
CASSQFASGGAGELFF
>TRBJ2-7|.|many|TRBV7-2
TGTGCCAGCAGCTTAGTAAGGAGCTCCTACGAGCAGTACTTC
CASSLVRSSYEQYF
>TRBJ1-6|.|.|TRBV28
TGTGCCAGCAGTTCGGGAGCAGCAATTTATAATTCACCCCTCCACTTT
CASSSGAAIYNSPLHF
>TRBJ2-3|TRBD2|few|TRBV5-5
TGTGCCAGCAGCCGTCGGGTAGCGGGGGGCACAGATACGCAGTATTTT
CASSRRVAGGTDTQYF
>TRBJ2-5|TRBD2|few|TRBV10-1
TGCGCCAGCAGTGAGTCCCTAGCGGAGGAGACCCAGTACTTC
CASSESLAEETQYF
>TRBJ2-1|.|.|TRBV4-1
TGCGCCAGCAGCCAAGTGCCAGCGGGCGATGAGCAGTTCTTC
CASSQVPAGDEQFF
>TRBJ2-7|TRBD1|few|TRBV7-2
TGTGCCAGCAGCTTAGGGGACAGGGGGCTGTACGAGCAGTACTTC
CASSLGDRGLYEQYF
>TRBJ2-1|.|few|TRBV15
TGTGCCACCAGCCCTTCCGGGTGGAATGAGCAGTTCTTC
CATSPSGWNEQFF
>TRBJ1-1|.|few|TRBV9
TGTGCCAGCAGCCCTCAAAAGTGGGTGAACACTGAAGCTTTCTTT
CASSPQKWVNTEAFF
>TRBJ2-7|.|few|TRBV4-1
TGCGCCAGCAGCCAAGCAGCAGGGTCTTCGTACGAGCAGTACTTC
CASSQAAGSSYEQYF
>TRBJ1-2|.|.|TRBV5-1
TGCGCCAGCAGCTTGGGATTTGGGGGACAATATGGCTACACCTTC
CASSLGFGGQYGYTF
>TRBJ1-1|TRBD1|few|TRBV5-1
TGCGCCAGCAGTTTGGACAGGGGGGAAGCTTTCTTT
CASSLDRGEAFF
>TRBJ1-2|.|.|TRBV5-5
TGTGCCAGCAGCTTGGATGTATTGGGCTACACCTTC
CASSLDVLGYTF
>TRBJ2-2|.|many|TRBV3-1
TGTGCCAGCAGCCAGCTGGGGGAGCTGTTTTTT
CASSQLGELFF
>TRBJ1-2|.|many|TRBV3-1
TGTGCCAGCAGCCAAGGGAGAGCTAAGCCCTATGGCTACACCTTC
CASSQGRAKPYGYTF
>TRBJ2-3|TRBD1|many|TRBV12-3/TRBV12-4
TGTGCCAGCAGCGGGACAGCGAGCACAGATACGCAGTATTTT
CASSGTASTDTQYF
>TRBJ1-2|.|few|TRBV6-5
TGTGCCAGCAGGGACGAGGCTGGAGGCTTCTATGGCTACACCTTC
CASRDEAGGFYGYTF
>TRBJ1-2|.|.|TRBV13
TGTGCCAGCAGTCCTCGGGCAGTGCATGGCTACACCTTC
CASSPRAVHGYTF
>TRBJ1-4|TRBD1|.|TRBV6-6
TGTGCCAGCAGTTTACAGGGGCGGGCTAATGAAAAACTGTTTTTT
CASSLQGRANEKLFF
>TRBJ2-1|TRBD1|few|TRBV10-3
TGTGCCATCAGTCGCCCCGGACAGGGGGCCTCCTACAATGAGCAGTTCTTC
CAISRPGQGASYNEQFF
>TRBJ2-1|TRBD2|few|TRBV24-1
TGTGCCACCAGTGGACTAGCAGGCAATGAGCAGTTCTTC
CATSGLAGNEQFF
>TRBJ2-5|.|few|TRBV11-2
TGTGCCAGCAGCTCCGAGGCTAGTGGGGGTGAGACCCAGTACTTC
CASSSEASGGETQYF
>TRBJ2-7|.|.|TRBV7-9
TGTGCCAGCAGCTTACCAGGGACGACCTACGAGCAGTACTTC
CASSLPGTTYEQYF
>TRBJ1-1|.|.|TRBV7-3
TGTGCCAGCCGGCCAGTCGGGGGGGGAGGCACTGAAGCTTTCTTT
CASRPVGGGGTEAFF
>TRBJ2-1|TRBD1|.|TRBV6-2/TRBV6-3
TGTGCCAGCAGTTACTCCCCCACAGGGGGTTACAATGAGCAGTTCTTC
CASSYSPTGGYNEQFF
>TRBJ2-3|.|many|TRBV27
TGTGCCAGCAGGTTAAACAGGGTGGACACAGATACGCAGTATTTT
CASRLNRVDTDTQYF
>TRBJ2-3|TRBD1|.|TRBV5-1
TGCGCCAGCACCCAGACAGGGACCACAGATACGCAGTATTTT
CASTQTGTTDTQYF
>TRBJ1-5|TRBD1|.|TRBV5-6
TGTGCCAGCAGCTTGTTTGCACAGGGGTTCAATCAGCCCCAGCATTTT
CASSLFAQGFNQPQHF
>TRBJ2-1|.|few|TRBV7-8
TGTGCCAGCAGCTTAGCTTCGCCGAGGGCAGCTTACAATGAGCAGTTCTTC
CASSLASPRAAYNEQFF
>TRBJ2-5|TRBD1|.|TRBV5-1
TGCGCCAGCAGCGGATGGACAGGGCCTGAGACCCAGTACTTC
CASSGWTGPETQYF
>TRBJ2-3|.|few|TRBV5-1
TGCGCCAGCAGCTTGGCTGGACTGGCTAGCACAGATACGCAGTATTTT
CASSLAGLASTDTQYF
>TRBJ1-5|TRBD1|.|TRBV7-2
TGTGCCAGCAGCTTTTCAGGGGGAGGTCAGCCCCAGCATTTT
CASSFSGGGQPQHF
>TRBJ2-3|.|many|TRBV7-6
TGTGCCAGCAGCCCTCGACAGCGCACAGATACGCAGTATTTT
CASSPRQRTDTQYF
>TRBJ1-2|TRBD1|few|TRBV6-5
TGTGCCAGCAGTTACCGGACAGGGAGCGGCTACACCTTC
CASSYRTGSGYTF
>TRBJ2-3|.|.|TRBV3-1
TGTGCCAGCAGCCATTGGGGTAGCGAGGCTAGCACAGATACGCAGTATTTT
CASSHWGSEASTDTQYF
>TRBJ1-2|.|few|TRBV9
TGTGCCAGCAGCGTAGAGAGAGACGGGAACTATGGCTACACCTTC
CASSVERDGNYGYTF
>TRBJ2-2|TRBD2|few|TRBV30
TGTGCCTGGAGTGTAGCGGGGGGGTATGAGTTTTTT
CAWSVAGGYEFF
>TRBJ2-3|TRBD2|.|TRBV12-3/TRBV12-4
TGTGCCAGCAGCTCACCCTTCGGGGGGTTTTTCACAGATACGCAGTATTTT
CASSSPFGGFFTDTQYF
>TRBJ1-1|.|.|TRBV6-5
TGTGCCAGCAGTTACTCGGCAGGGCCAGCTTTCTTT
CASSYSAGPAFF
>TRBJ1-6|.|few|TRBV10-3
TGTGCCATCAGTGTAGGTCCTGCTCCCCTCCACTTT
CAISVGPAPLHF
>TRBJ1-1|TRBD1|few|TRBV7-8
TGTGCCAGCAGCTTAGGATACAGGGGCCTACCCACTGAAGCTTTCTTT
CASSLGYRGLPTEAFF
>TRBJ2-5|.|few|TRBV11-2
TGTGCCAGCAGCTTTATCCCGGCAGGGTCGGACCAAGAGACCCAGTACTTC
CASSFIPAGSDQETQYF